This is a list of T cell receptor beta chains from one sample in a study of blood T cell repertoires in COVID-19. TCRdb's copy holds only in-frame clones and misses some; the assay was immunoSEQ multiplex PCR. The sample holds about 71,000 clones, around 85% seen once. The sequenced sample consisted of peripheral blood. The source of these receptors is a man older than 75 with acute or convalescent COVID-19. Both conserved end residues are part of each CDR3. The D gene is left open where the match is weak. Size is stated for part of the rows, as once, few or many counts, or as a class when the clone is expanded.

cdr3_nt,cdr3_aa,j_call,v_call,d_call,clone_size
TGTGCCAGCAGTCTCACAGGGGGCGCTGCTAACTATGGCTACACCTTC,CASSLTGGAANYGYTF,TRBJ1-2,TRBV28,TRBD1,.
TGTGCCACCAGTGGGGCAGGCACAATGAACACTGAAGCTTTCTTT,CATSGAGTMNTEAFF,TRBJ1-1,TRBV24-1,.,.
TGTGCCACCAGTGAGGCAGGTACCTACGAGCAGTACTTC,CATSEAGTYEQYF,TRBJ2-7,TRBV24-1,.,.
TGTGCCAGCTCACCCTCCGAGACACAGATTACCGGGGAGCTGTTTTTT,CASSPSETQITGELFF,TRBJ2-2,TRBV18,.,.
TGTGCCAGCTCACCGCAGGCGGACAGGAACACTGAAGCTTTCTTT,CASSPQADRNTEAFF,TRBJ1-1,TRBV18,.,few
TGTGCCAGTCTAGCGGGAGCGAACACCGGGGAGCTGTTTTTT,CASLAGANTGELFF,TRBJ2-2,TRBV28,TRBD2,.
TGTGCCAGCAGCATCGGACAGGGAGAGGGTCTTGGCTACACCTTC,CASSIGQGEGLGYTF,TRBJ1-2,TRBV9,TRBD1,.
TGTGCCAGCAGCCCACAGGGGTACCGTGGCTACACCTTC,CASSPQGYRGYTF,TRBJ1-2,TRBV12-3/TRBV12-4,TRBD1,few
TGTGCCAGCAGCTTCGGAGGCACAGATACGCAGTATTTT,CASSFGGTDTQYF,TRBJ2-3,TRBV11-2,.,.
TGTGCCAGCAGTTTATCCGGGACAACGTCACCCCTCCACTTT,CASSLSGTTSPLHF,TRBJ1-6,TRBV28,.,.
TGTGCCAGCAGTTTATCTCGGAGGAGCTCCTACGAGCAGTACTTC,CASSLSRRSSYEQYF,TRBJ2-7,TRBV27,.,once
TGTGCCAGCAGTTTAGGGGGGTACGGTACGCAGTATTTT,CASSLGGYGTQYF,TRBJ2-3,TRBV27,.,once
TGCGCCAGCAGCTTAGTGGGTGGGACACTCAAAAACATTCAGTACTTC,CASSLVGGTLKNIQYF,TRBJ2-4,TRBV5-1,.,.
TGTGCCAGCAGCTCGACAGCTAACCCCACGGGCGAAGCTTTCTTT,CASSSTANPTGEAFF,TRBJ1-1,TRBV7-7,.,once
TGTGCCAGCAGGCTAAGGACAGATACGGCGAACACTGAAGCTTTCTTT,CASRLRTDTANTEAFF,TRBJ1-1,TRBV27,.,.
TGTGCCAGCAGTTACTTGGGACTAGGCAACACCGGGGAGCTGTTTTTT,CASSYLGLGNTGELFF,TRBJ2-2,TRBV6-2/TRBV6-3,TRBD2,.
TGTGCCAGCAGCTTAGGGGCAACCGCGAACACCGGGGAGCTGTTTTTT,CASSLGATANTGELFF,TRBJ2-2,TRBV11-3,.,.
TGTGCCAGCAGCCCACGGACAGGGGAGGCCGGGGAGCTGTTTTTT,CASSPRTGEAGELFF,TRBJ2-2,TRBV7-2,TRBD1,.
TGTGCCAGCAGCCACGGGAGCGTGAGCTCCTACAATGAGCAGTTCTTC,CASSHGSVSSYNEQFF,TRBJ2-1,TRBV7-9,.,.
TGTGCCAGCAGCTTAGTGGCGACTAGTTCTTACAATGAGCAGTTCTTC,CASSLVATSSYNEQFF,TRBJ2-1,TRBV7-2,.,once
TGTGCCAGCATGGGACTAGCGGGGGGAAATGAGCAGTTCTTC,CASMGLAGGNEQFF,TRBJ2-1,TRBV3-1/TRBV3-2,TRBD2,.
TGCGCCAGCAGCTTGTCGGGTGTCGGCACAGATACGCAGTATTTT,CASSLSGVGTDTQYF,TRBJ2-3,TRBV5-1,.,.
TGTGCCAGCAGTCCTGGGACAGGGAGTCAGCCCCAGCATTTT,CASSPGTGSQPQHF,TRBJ1-5,TRBV27,TRBD1,few
TGCGCCAGCAGCTTGAGCACCGGAGGTGAAGCTTTCTTT,CASSLSTGGEAFF,TRBJ1-1,TRBV5-1,.,.
TGTGCCAGCAGCTTATTTCAGGGTGGGACAGATACGCAGTATTTT,CASSLFQGGTDTQYF,TRBJ2-3,TRBV7-2,.,.
TGTGCCAGTAGGTCGCAGGGGAACACCGGGGAGCTGTTTTTT,CASRSQGNTGELFF,TRBJ2-2,TRBV19,.,.
TGCGCCAGCAGCCAAGATCCGGGGTCTGCGGGAACCACCGGGGAGCTGTTTTTT,CASSQDPGSAGTTGELFF,TRBJ2-2,TRBV4-1,.,.
TGTGCCAGCAGCCGCCGCCTCCTGGGACAGGTGAATTCACCCCTCCATTTT,CASSRRLLGQVNSPLHF,TRBJ1-6,TRBV7-2,TRBD1,.
TGTGCCTGGAGTTTGGGCGGGGACGAGCAGTACTTC,CAWSLGGDEQYF,TRBJ2-7,TRBV30,.,.
TGTGCCAGCAGCCAGCGTGGGACATTTGGAACTAATGAAAAACTGTTTTTT,CASSQRGTFGTNEKLFF,TRBJ1-4,TRBV5-4,.,.
TGTGCCAGTAGTATCCGCGCAGATACGCAGTATTTT,CASSIRADTQYF,TRBJ2-3,TRBV19,.,.
TGCGCCAGCAGCCCTGGACAGGGAGGAGAGACCCAGTACTTC,CASSPGQGGETQYF,TRBJ2-5,TRBV5-1,TRBD1,.